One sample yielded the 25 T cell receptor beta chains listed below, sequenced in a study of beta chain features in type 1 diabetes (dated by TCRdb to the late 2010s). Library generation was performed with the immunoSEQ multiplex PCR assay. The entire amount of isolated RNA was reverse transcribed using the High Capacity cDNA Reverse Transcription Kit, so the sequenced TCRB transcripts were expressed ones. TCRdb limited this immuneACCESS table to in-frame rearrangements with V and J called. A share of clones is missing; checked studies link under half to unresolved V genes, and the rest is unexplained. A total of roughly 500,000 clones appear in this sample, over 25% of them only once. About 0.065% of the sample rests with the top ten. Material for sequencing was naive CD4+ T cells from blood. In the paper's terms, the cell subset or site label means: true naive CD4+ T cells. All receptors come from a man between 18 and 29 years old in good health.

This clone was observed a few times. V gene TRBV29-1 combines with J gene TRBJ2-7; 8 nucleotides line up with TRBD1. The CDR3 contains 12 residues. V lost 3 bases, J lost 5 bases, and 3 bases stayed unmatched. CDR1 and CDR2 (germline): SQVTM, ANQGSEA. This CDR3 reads CSVEPGGHEQYF. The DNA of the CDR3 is TGCAGCGTTGAGCCAGGGGGCCACGAGCAGTACTTC.

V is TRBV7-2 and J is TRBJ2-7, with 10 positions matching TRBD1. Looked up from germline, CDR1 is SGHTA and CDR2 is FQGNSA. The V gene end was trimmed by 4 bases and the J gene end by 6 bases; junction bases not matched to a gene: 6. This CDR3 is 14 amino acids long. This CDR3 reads CASSWGQGWAEQYF. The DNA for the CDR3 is TGTGCCAGCAGCTGGGGACAGGGGTGGGCCGAGCAGTACTTC.

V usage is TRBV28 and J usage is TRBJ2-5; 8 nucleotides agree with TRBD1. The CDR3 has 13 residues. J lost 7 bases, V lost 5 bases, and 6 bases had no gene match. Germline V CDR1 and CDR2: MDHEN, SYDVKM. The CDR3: CASSAQTGGTQYF. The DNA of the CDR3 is TGTGCCAGCAGTGCCCAAACAGGGGGGACCCAGTACTTC.

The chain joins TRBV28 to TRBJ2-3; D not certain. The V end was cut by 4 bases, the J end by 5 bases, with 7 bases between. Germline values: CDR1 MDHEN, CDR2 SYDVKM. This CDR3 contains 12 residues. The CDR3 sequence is CASSSPLDTQYF. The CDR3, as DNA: TGTGCCAGCAGTTCCCCGTTAGATACGCAGTATTTT.

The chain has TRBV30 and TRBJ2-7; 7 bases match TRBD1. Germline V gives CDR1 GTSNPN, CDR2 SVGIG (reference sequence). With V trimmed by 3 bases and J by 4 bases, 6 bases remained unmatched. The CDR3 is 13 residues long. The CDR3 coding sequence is TGTGCCTGGAGCCGTAACAGGGGTTACGAGCAGTACTTC. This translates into CAWSRNRGYEQYF.

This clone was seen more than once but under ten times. CDR3 amino acids: CKGDYINEQFF. CDR3 in DNA: TGCAAAGGCGACTATATCAATGAGCAGTTCTTC. The chain is built from TRBV20-1 and TRBJ2-1; D perhaps matches TRBD2 (5 bases). The CDR3 contains 11 residues. In germline, CDR1 is DFQATT, CDR2 SNEGSKA (reference sequence).

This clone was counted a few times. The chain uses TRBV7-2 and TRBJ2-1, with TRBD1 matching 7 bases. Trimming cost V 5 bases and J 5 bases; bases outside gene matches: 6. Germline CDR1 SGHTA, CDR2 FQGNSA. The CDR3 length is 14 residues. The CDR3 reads CASSLGGQNNEQFF. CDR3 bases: TGTGCCAGCAGCCTAGGGGGACAGAACAATGAGCAGTTCTTC. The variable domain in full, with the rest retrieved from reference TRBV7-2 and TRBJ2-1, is GAGVSQSPSNKVTEKGKDVELRCDPISGHTALYWYRQSLGQGLEFLIYFQGNSAPDKSGLPSDRFSAERTGGSVSTLTIQRTQQEDSAVYLCASSLGGQNNEQFFGPGTRLTVL.

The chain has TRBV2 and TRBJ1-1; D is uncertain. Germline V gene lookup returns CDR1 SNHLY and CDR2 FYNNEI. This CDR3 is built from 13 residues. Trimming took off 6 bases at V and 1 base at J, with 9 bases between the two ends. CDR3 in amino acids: CASRTSRNTEAFF. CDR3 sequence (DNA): TGTGCCAGCAGGACTTCTCGGAACACTGAAGCTTTCTTT.

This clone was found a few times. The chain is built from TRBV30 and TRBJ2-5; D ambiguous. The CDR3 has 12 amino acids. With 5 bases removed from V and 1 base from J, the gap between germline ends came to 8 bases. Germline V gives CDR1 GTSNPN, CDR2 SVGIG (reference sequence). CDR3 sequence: CAWEKIQETQYF. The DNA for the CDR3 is TGTGCCTGGGAGAAGATCCAAGAGACCCAGTACTTC.

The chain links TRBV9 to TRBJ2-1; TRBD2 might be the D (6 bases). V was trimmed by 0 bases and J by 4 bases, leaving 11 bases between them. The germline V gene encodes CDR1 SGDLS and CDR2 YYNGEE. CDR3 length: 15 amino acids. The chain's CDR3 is CASSVGSGGYNEQFF. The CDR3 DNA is TGTGCCAGCAGCGTAGGTAGCGGTGGTTACAATGAGCAGTTCTTC.

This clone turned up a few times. The CDR3 DNA is TGTGCCTGGACTAGCGGGAGTAACAATGAGCAGTTCTTC. Protein sequence: CAWTSGSNNEQFF. The chain uses TRBV30 and TRBJ2-1, with TRBD2 matching over 10 bases. Germline CDR1 and CDR2: GTSNPN and SVGIG (reference sequence). Trimming at V came to 4 bases and at J to 5 bases, leaving 2 bases not matched to a gene. This CDR3 is built from 13 residues. Full variable domain (rest looked up from reference TRBV30 and TRBJ2-1): SQTIHQWPATLVQPVGSPLSLECTVEGTSNPNLYWYRQAAGRGLQLLFYSVGIGQISSEVPQNLSASRPQDRQFILSSKKLLLSDSGFYLCAWTSGSNNEQFFGPGTRLTVL.

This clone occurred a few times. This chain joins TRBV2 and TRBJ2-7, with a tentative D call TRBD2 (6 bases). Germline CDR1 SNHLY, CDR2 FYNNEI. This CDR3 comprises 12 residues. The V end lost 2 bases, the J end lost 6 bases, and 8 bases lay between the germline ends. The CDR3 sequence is CASSEWRVEQYF. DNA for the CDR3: TGTGCCAGCAGTGAATGGAGGGTCGAGCAGTACTTC.

This CDR3 is CASREVARVNTEAFF. The DNA for the CDR3 is TGTGCCAGCAGGGAGGTGGCCAGGGTGAACACTGAAGCTTTCTTT. The chain employs TRBV6-1 and TRBJ1-1; a possible D gene is TRBD1 (5 bases). The CDR3 spans 15 residues. The V end lost 6 bases, the J end lost 0 bases, and 14 bases lay between the germline ends. The germline gives CDR1 MNHNS, CDR2 SASEGT.

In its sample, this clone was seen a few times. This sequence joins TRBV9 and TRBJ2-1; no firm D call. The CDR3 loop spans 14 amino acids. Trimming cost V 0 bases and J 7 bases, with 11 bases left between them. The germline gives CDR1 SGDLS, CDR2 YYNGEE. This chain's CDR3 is CASSVAPARNEQFF. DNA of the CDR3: TGTGCCAGCAGCGTAGCTCCCGCGAGGAATGAGCAGTTCTTC.

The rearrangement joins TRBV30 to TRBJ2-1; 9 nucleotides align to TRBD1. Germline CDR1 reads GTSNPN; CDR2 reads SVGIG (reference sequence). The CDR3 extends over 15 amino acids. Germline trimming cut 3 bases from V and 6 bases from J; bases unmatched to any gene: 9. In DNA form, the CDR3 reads TGTGCCTGGAGCCCAGGGGGGACAGGGTCCAATGAGCAGTTCTTC. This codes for CAWSPGGTGSNEQFF.

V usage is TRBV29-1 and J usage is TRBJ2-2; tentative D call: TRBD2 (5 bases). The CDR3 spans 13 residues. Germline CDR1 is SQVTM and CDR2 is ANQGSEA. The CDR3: CRHRRGGTGELFF. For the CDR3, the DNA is TGCCGCCACCGGCGAGGAGGTACCGGGGAGCTGTTTTTT.

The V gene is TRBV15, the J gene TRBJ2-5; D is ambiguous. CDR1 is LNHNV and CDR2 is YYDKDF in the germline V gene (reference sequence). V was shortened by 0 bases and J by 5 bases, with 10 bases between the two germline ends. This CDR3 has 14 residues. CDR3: CATSRDRGSETQYF. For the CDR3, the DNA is TGTGCCACCAGCAGAGATAGAGGTTCCGAGACCCAGTACTTC. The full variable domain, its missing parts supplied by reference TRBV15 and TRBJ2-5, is DAMVIQNPRYQVTQFGKPVTLSCSQTLNHNVMYWYQQKSSQAPKLLFHYYDKDFNNEADTPDNFQSRRPNTSFCFLDIRSPGLGDTAMYLCATSRDRGSETQYFGPGTRLLVL.

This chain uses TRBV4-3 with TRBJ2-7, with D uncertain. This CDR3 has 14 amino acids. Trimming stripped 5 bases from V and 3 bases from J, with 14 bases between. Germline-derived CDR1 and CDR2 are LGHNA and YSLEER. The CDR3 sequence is CASSRTHGLYEQYF. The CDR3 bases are TGCGCCAGCAGCAGGACGCACGGGCTCTACGAGCAGTACTTC.

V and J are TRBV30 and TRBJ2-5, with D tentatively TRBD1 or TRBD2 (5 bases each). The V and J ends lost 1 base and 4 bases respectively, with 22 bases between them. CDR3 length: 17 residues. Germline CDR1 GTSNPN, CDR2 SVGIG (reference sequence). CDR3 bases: TGTGCCTGGAGTGAGGGATACCGGGACCCGATCCCAGAGACCCAGTACTTC. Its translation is CAWSEGYRDPIPETQYF.

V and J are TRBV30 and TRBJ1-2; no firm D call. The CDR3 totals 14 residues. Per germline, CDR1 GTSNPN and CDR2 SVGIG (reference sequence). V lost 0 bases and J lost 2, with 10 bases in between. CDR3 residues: CAWSVQFPNYGYTF. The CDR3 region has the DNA TGTGCCTGGAGTGTCCAGTTTCCCAACTATGGCTACACCTTC.

The CDR3 bases are TGTGCCAGCACCCATCCACAGGGGCGGCGGAACACTGAAGCTTTCTTT. Its protein product is CASTHPQGRRNTEAFF. The chain uses TRBV28 and TRBJ1-1, with TRBD1 matching over 7 bases. J lost 1 base, V lost 7 bases, and 12 bases had no gene match. Germline V CDR1 and CDR2: MDHEN, SYDVKM. This CDR3 region has 16 residues. Supplemented by reference TRBV28 and TRBJ1-1, the full variable domain reads DVKVTQSSRYLVKRTGEKVFLECVQDMDHENMFWYRQDPGLGLRLIYFSYDVKMKEKGDIPEGYSVSREKKERFSLILESASTNQTSMYLCASTHPQGRRNTEAFFGQGTRLTVV.

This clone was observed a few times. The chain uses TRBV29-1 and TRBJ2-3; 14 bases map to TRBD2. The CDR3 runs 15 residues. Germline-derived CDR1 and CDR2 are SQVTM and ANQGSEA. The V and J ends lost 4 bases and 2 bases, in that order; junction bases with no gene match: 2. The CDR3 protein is CSVGGLAGVTDTQYF. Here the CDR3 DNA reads TGCAGCGTTGGGGGACTAGCGGGAGTCACAGATACGCAGTATTTT.

The chain's CDR3 is CASSTPLSSYNEQFF. CDR3 nucleotide sequence: TGTGCCAGTAGTACCCCATTGAGCTCCTACAATGAGCAGTTCTTC. The rearrangement links TRBV19 to TRBJ2-1; D is uncertain. Per germline, CDR1 LNHDA and CDR2 SQIVND (reference sequence). The CDR3 is 15 amino acids. Trimming removed 4 bases at V and 0 bases at J, with 10 bases between.

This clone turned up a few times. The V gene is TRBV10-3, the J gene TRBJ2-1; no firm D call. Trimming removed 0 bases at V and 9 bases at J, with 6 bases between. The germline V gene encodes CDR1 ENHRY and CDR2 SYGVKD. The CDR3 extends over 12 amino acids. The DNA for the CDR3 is TGTGCCATCAGTGAGTCTTCGGGTGAGCAGTTCTTC. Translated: CAISESSGEQFF.

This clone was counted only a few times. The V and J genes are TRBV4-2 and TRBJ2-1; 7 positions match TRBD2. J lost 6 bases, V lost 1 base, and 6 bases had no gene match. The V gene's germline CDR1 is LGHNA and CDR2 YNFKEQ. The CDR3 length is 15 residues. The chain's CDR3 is CASSQARPGGNEQFF. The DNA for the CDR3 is TGTGCCAGCAGCCAAGCACGCCCGGGGGGCAATGAGCAGTTCTTC.